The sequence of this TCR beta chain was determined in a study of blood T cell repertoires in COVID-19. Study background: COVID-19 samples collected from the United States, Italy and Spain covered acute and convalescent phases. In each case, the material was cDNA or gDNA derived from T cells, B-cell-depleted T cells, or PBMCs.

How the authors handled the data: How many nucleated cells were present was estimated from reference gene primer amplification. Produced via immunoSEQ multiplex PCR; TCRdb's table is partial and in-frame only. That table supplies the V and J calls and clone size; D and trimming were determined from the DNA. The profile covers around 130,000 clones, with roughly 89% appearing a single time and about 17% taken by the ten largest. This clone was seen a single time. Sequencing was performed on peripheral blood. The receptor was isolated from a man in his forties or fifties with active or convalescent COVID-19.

CDR3 sequence: CASGAMDRVRTGELFF. CDR3 nucleotide sequence: TGTGCCAGCGGAGCGATGGACAGGGTGCGAACCGGGGAGCTGTTTTTT. The rearrangement uses TRBV2 and TRBJ2-2, with TRBD1 matching 8 bases. Losses at the gene ends were 8 bases for V and 5 bases for J; bases not matched to a gene: 13. The germline V gene encodes CDR1 SNHLY and CDR2 FYNNEI. This CDR3 is 16 amino acids long.